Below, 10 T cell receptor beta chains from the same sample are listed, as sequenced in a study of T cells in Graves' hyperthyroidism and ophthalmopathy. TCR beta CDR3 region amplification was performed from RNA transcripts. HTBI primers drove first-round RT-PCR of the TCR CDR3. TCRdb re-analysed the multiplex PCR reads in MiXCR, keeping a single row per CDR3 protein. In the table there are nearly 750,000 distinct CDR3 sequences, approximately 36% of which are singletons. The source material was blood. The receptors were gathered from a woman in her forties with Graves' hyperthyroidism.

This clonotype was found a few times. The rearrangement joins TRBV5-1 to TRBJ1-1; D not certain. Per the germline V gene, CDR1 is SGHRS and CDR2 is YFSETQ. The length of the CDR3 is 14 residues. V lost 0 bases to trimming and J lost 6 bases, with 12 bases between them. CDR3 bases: TGCGCCAGCAGCTTGGCTGGGGTTATGGCTGAAGCTTTCTTT. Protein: CASSLAGVMAEAFF.

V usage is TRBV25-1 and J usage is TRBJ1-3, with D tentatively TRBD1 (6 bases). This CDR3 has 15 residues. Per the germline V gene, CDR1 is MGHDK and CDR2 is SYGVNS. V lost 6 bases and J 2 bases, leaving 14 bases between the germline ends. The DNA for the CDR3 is TGTGCCAGCAGCCAAGAGGGGGGGGCTGGAAACACCATATATTTT. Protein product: CASSQEGGAGNTIYF.

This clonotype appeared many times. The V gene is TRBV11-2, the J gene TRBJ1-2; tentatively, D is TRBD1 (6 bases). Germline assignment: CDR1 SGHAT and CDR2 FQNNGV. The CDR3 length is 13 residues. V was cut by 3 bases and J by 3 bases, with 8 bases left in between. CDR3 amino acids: CASSFNRDYGYTF. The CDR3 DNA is TGTGCCAGCAGCTTTAACAGGGACTATGGCTACACCTTC.

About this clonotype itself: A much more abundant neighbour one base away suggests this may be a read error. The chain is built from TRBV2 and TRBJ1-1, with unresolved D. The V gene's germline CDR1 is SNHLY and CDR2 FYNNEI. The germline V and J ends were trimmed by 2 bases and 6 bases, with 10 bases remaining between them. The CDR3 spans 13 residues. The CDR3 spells CASSERGYAEAFF. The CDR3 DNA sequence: TGTGCCAGCAGTGAAAGAGGATACGCTGAAGCTTTCTTT.

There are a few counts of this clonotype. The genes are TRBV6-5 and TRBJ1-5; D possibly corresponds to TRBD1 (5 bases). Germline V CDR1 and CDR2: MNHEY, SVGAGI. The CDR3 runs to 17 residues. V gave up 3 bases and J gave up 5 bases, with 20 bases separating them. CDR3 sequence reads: CASSYPDPRVGHQPQHF. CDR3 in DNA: TGTGCCAGCAGTTATCCAGACCCCAGGGTCGGCCATCAGCCCCAGCATTTT.

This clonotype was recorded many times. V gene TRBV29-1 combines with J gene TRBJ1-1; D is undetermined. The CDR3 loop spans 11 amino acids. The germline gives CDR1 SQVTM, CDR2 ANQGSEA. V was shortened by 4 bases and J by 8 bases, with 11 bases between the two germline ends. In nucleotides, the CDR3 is TGCAGCGTTGCGGGCAGCCGCGAAGCTTTCTTT. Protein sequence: CSVAGSREAFF.

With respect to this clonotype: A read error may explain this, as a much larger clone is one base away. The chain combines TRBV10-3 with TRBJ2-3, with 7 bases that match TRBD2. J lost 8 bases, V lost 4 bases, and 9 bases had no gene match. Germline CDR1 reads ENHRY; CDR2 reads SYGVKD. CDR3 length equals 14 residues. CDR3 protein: CAISVAGAIGTQYF. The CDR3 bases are TGTGCCATCAGTGTGGCGGGAGCCATAGGTACGCAGTATTTT.

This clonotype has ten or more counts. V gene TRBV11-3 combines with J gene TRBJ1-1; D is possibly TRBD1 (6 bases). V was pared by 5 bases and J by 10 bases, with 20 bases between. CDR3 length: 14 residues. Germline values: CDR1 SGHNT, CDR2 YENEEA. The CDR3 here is CASSAQETGHAAFF. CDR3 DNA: TGTGCCAGCAGCGCCCAGGAGACGGGACACGCAGCTTTCTTT.

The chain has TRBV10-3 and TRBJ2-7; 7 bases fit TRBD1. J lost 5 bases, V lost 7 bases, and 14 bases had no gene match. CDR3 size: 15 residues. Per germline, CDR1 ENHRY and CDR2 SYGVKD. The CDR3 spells CAIKLNRGPENEQYF. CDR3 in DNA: TGTGCCATCAAATTGAACAGGGGCCCTGAGAACGAGCAGTACTTC.

The CDR3, as DNA: TGCAGTGCCGAGGACTACCACGGGGACGAGCAGTACTTC. Protein sequence: CSAEDYHGDEQYF. The chain combines TRBV20-1 with TRBJ2-7; weak D call: TRBD2 (6 bases). Looked up from germline, CDR1 is DFQATT and CDR2 is SNEGSKA (reference sequence). V was shortened by 6 bases and J by 5 bases, with 17 bases between the two germline ends. The CDR3 covers 13 residues.